A single sample is the source of the 30 T cell receptor beta chains below, sequenced in a study of blood T cell repertoires in COVID-19. The table came from immunoSEQ multiplex PCR; TCRdb's copy has only in-frame clones and leaves some out. The table shows around 470,000 clones, with roughly 89% occurring only once. The sample consisted of peripheral blood. These receptors all stem from a young man with COVID-19, enrolled during active disease.

The rearrangement uses TRBV6-5 and TRBJ2-7; D possibly corresponds to TRBD1 (5 bases). V lost 6 bases to trimming and J lost 0 bases, with 15 bases between them. The germline V gene encodes CDR1 MNHEY and CDR2 SVGAGI. This CDR3 has 15 residues. CDR3 DNA sequence: TGTGCCAGCAGCTTTTCGAAAGGACACTCCTACGAGCAGTACTTC. This codes for CASSFSKGHSYEQYF.

This chain joins TRBV3-1 (or the pseudogene TRBV3-2) and TRBJ2-1; 8 bases line up with TRBD2. The CDR3 length is 15 residues. Germline V gene lookup returns CDR1 LGHDT and CDR2 YNNKEL (reference sequence). The junction had 7 bases not matched to a gene; V was cut back by 2 bases and J by 7 bases. CDR3 nucleotides: TGTGCCAGCAGCCAAATACGGACTAGCTCGAATGAGCAGTTCTTC. It specifies CASSQIRTSSNEQFF.

The CDR3 spells CASSTDRAPYNEQFF. The DNA for the CDR3 is TGTGCCAGCAGTACGGACAGGGCGCCGTACAATGAGCAGTTCTTC. V gene TRBV6-5 combines with J gene TRBJ2-1, with TRBD1 matching 8 bases. CDR1 is MNHEY, CDR2 SVGAGI, per germline. The CDR3 is made up of 15 amino acids. Losses at the gene ends were 5 bases for V and 4 bases for J; bases not matched to a gene: 7.

The V and J genes are TRBV7-9 and TRBJ1-4, with D unresolved. The CDR3 extends over 15 amino acids. Germline CDR1 and CDR2: SEHNR and FQNEAQ (reference sequence). Between the trimmed V and J ends, which lost 3 bases and 1 base, there was a span of 9 bases. The CDR3: CASSFPRLTNEKLFF. The CDR3 coding sequence is TGTGCCAGCAGCTTCCCCAGACTAACTAATGAAAAACTGTTTTTT.

This sequence joins TRBV2 and TRBJ2-3, with TRBD1 matching over 7 bases. The germline V gene has CDR1 SNHLY and CDR2 FYNNEI. The CDR3 is made up of 12 amino acids. V trimming: 6 bases; J trimming: 10 bases; junction bases outside the gene matches: 7. The CDR3: CASRDRTEAQYF. The CDR3 nucleotides are TGTGCCAGCAGGGACAGGACGGAGGCGCAGTATTTT.

The rearrangement joins TRBV12-3 or TRBV12-4 to TRBJ2-1; 7 nucleotides line up with TRBD1. CDR3 length equals 13 residues. Trimming at V came to 5 bases and at J to 8 bases, leaving 6 bases not matched to a gene. The CDR3 nucleotides read TGTGCCAGCAGTGTGGGACAGTGGGATGAGCAGTTCTTC. This gives the protein CASSVGQWDEQFF.

The CDR3 reads CASSRDRRYNEQFF. The DNA for the CDR3 is TGTGCCAGTAGTCGAGACAGGAGGTACAATGAGCAGTTCTTC. The chain couples TRBV19 to TRBJ2-1; tentative D call: TRBD1 (6 bases). CDR1 LNHDA and CDR2 SQIVND come from the germline V gene (reference sequence). The CDR3 spans 14 residues. Trimming shortened V by 5 bases and J by 4 bases, and 12 bases separated the two germline ends.

The chain joins TRBV14 to TRBJ2-7, with TRBD2 matching over 13 bases. The germline gives CDR1 SGHDN, CDR2 FVKESK. The CDR3 totals 18 residues. V lost 6 bases and J lost 3; bases outside the gene matches: 14. The CDR3 loop is CASRYLRLAGGLCYEQYF. The CDR3 nucleotides are TGTGCCAGCAGGTACCTTAGACTAGCGGGGGGACTATGCTACGAGCAGTACTTC.

This sequence joins TRBV19 and TRBJ2-7; 8 bases match TRBD2. The CDR3 consists of 15 residues. The V gene's germline CDR1 is LNHDA and CDR2 SQIVND (reference sequence). V was pared by 5 bases and J by 1 base, with 7 bases of the junction left unmatched. CDR3 amino acids: CASSFLAGNSYEQYF. CDR3 sequence (DNA): TGTGCCAGTAGTTTCCTAGCGGGCAATTCCTACGAGCAGTACTTC.

Here the CDR3 DNA reads TGTGCCAGCAGCTTGGTAATAGCGGGGGGGCGGCGGATCCAAGAGACCCAGTACTTC. It yields the protein CASSLVIAGGRRIQETQYF. The V and J genes are TRBV5-6 and TRBJ2-5; 11 bases map to TRBD2. The J segment lost 1 base and the V segment lost 0 bases, leaving 11 bases of the junction unmatched. From germline, CDR1 is SGHDT and CDR2 YYEEEE. The CDR3 contains 19 residues.

V usage is TRBV20-1 and J usage is TRBJ1-1, with 9 positions matching TRBD1. Germline CDR1 reads DFQATT; CDR2 reads SNEGSKA (reference sequence). The junction had 7 bases not matched to a gene; V was cut back by 4 bases and J by 4 bases. This CDR3 spans 14 amino acids. The CDR3 here is CSAIERQGGTEAFF. CDR3 DNA sequence: TGCAGTGCTATTGAACGACAGGGGGGCACTGAAGCTTTCTTT.

The chain uses TRBV4-1 and TRBJ1-2; no clear D gene. Germline V CDR1 and CDR2: MGHRA, YSYEKL. The CDR3 loop spans 16 amino acids. Between the trimmed V and J ends, which lost 0 bases and 0 bases, there was a span of 11 bases. Here the CDR3 reads CASSQDFTVPNYGYTF. In DNA form, the CDR3 reads TGCGCCAGCAGCCAAGATTTTACAGTCCCTAACTATGGCTACACCTTC.

Comments on this clone: Germline is not matched at one junction end, which may reflect a read error. This rearrangement joins TRBV6-1 to TRBJ2-2; 8 bases are a match to TRBD2. The CDR3 sequence is 15 residues long. The germline CDR1 and CDR2 sequences are MNHNS and SASEGT. The CDR3: CASSKAGDYTGELFF. The CDR3 DNA reads TGTGCCAGCAGTAAAGCGGGAGATTACACCGGGGAGCTGTTTTTT.

Concerning this clone itself: The identical CDR3 is also encoded by other nucleotide sequences in the sample. The gene calls are TRBV5-1 and TRBJ2-5, with a tentative D call TRBD2 (6 bases). This CDR3 contains 13 residues. Deletions cut 4 bases from V and 1 base from J, with 8 bases between. Germline CDR1 SGHRS, CDR2 YFSETQ. The CDR3 loop is CASSTGLQETQYF. CDR3 nucleotide sequence: TGCGCCAGCAGCACGGGACTCCAAGAGACCCAGTACTTC. Looking up the rest from reference TRBV5-1 and TRBJ2-5 gives the full variable domain: KAGVTQTPRYLIKTRGQQVTLSCSPISGHRSVSWYQQTPGQGLQFLFEYFSETQRNKGNFPGRFSGRQFSNSRSEMNVSTLELGDSALYLCASSTGLQETQYFGPGTRLLVL.

V usage is TRBV19 and J usage is TRBJ1-6; tentative D call: TRBD1 (5 bases). This CDR3 is built from 16 residues. V lost 3 bases and J 7 bases, leaving 16 bases between the germline ends. Germline V gives CDR1 LNHDA, CDR2 SQIVND (reference sequence). CDR3 residues: CASSMGLRGLNSPLHF. CDR3 nucleotide sequence: TGTGCCAGTAGTATGGGGTTGCGGGGCCTGAATTCACCCCTCCACTTT. The full variable domain, its missing parts supplied by reference TRBV19 and TRBJ1-6, is DGGITQSPKYLFRKEGQNVTLSCEQNLNHDAMYWYRQDPGQGLRLIYYSQIVNDFQKGDIAEGYSVSREKKESFPLTVTSAQKNPTAFYLCASSMGLRGLNSPLHFGNGTRLTVT.

The chain combines TRBV3-1 (or the pseudogene TRBV3-2) with TRBJ2-7; D gene ambiguous. V was pared by 2 bases and J by 4 bases, with 12 bases between. The CDR3 consists of 14 residues. The germline V gene has CDR1 LGHDT and CDR2 YNNKEL (reference sequence). Written as DNA, the CDR3 is TGTGCCAGCAGCCAATCGAGGCAACATTACGAGCAGTACTTC. Amino acids: CASSQSRQHYEQYF.

The J gene is TRBJ2-3, the V gene TRBV14; TRBD2 agrees at 7 bases. The ends lost 4 bases at V and 5 bases at J; junction bases unmatched: 0. CDR1 is SGHDN, CDR2 FVKESK, per germline. The CDR3 covers 12 residues. CDR3 sequence (DNA): TGTGCCAGCAGCCCTAGCGGAGATACGCAGTATTTT. Translation gives CASSPSGDTQYF. Full variable domain (remainder filled in from reference TRBV14 and TRBJ2-3): EAGVTQFPSHSVIEKGQTVTLRCDPISGHDNLYWYRRVMGKEIKFLLHFVKESKQDESGMPNNRFLAERTGGTYSTLKVQPAELEDSGVYFCASSPSGDTQYFGPGTRLTVL.

This rearrangement joins TRBV18 to TRBJ2-7, with TRBD2 as a possible D gene (5 bases). The CDR3 loop spans 14 amino acids. Trimming cost V 4 bases and J 2 bases, with 12 bases left between them. Germline CDR1 and CDR2: KGHSH and LQKENI. The CDR3 nucleotides read TGTGCCAGCTCACTCGGACTGGATGCCTACGAGCAGTACTTC. This codes for CASSLGLDAYEQYF.

This chain connects TRBV24-1 to TRBJ1-2; D is possibly TRBD1 (5 bases). CDR3 length: 13 residues. Germline CDR1 reads KGHDR; CDR2 reads SFDVKD. Deletions cut 3 bases from V and 7 bases from J, with 11 bases between. CDR3 DNA sequence: TGTGCCACCAGTGATACCAGGGTTACTGGCTACACCTTC. Amino acids: CATSDTRVTGYTF.

This chain links TRBV6-5 with TRBJ1-4; no reliable D call. Per the germline V gene, CDR1 is MNHEY and CDR2 is SVGAGI. The CDR3 is 14 amino acids. Trimming took 6 bases from V and 4 from J, leaving 12 bases between them. The CDR3 protein is CASSPITDNEKLFF. For the CDR3, the DNA is TGTGCCAGCAGCCCCATAACAGATAATGAAAAACTGTTTTTT.

The J gene is TRBJ2-1, the V gene TRBV4-1, with 8 bases aligning to TRBD2. Trimming cost V 0 bases and J 5 bases; bases outside gene matches: 12. Germline V gives CDR1 MGHRA, CDR2 YSYEKL. CDR3 length equals 18 residues. The CDR3 sequence: CASSQDRGGLLAHNEQFF. The DNA for the CDR3 is TGCGCCAGCAGCCAAGATCGGGGGGGTTTACTAGCCCACAATGAGCAGTTCTTC.

The V gene is TRBV5-1, the J gene TRBJ2-3, with 7 nucleotides matching TRBD2. This CDR3 region has 13 residues. Germline V gene data show CDR1 as SGHRS and CDR2 as YFSETQ. V lost 6 bases to trimming and J lost 8 bases; unmatched junction nucleotides: 9. The DNA of the CDR3 is TGCGCCAGCACCGGGACTACCGGAACTACGCAGTATTTT. Its translation: CASTGTTGTTQYF.

This clone came up once. V and J are TRBV27 and TRBJ2-1; 8 bases map to TRBD2. The CDR3 consists of 15 residues. The junction had 3 bases not matched to a gene; V was cut back by 2 bases and J by 3 bases. Germline V lookup: CDR1 MNHEY, CDR2 SMNVEV (reference sequence). This CDR3 reads CASSLRLAGYNEQFF. The DNA of the CDR3 is TGTGCCAGCAGTTTAAGGCTAGCGGGCTACAATGAGCAGTTCTTC.

The CDR3 region has the DNA TGTGCCAGCAGTTACGAGGGAGGGCCCCGTGAGCAGTTCTTC. It encodes CASSYEGGPREQFF. The chain has TRBV6-5 and TRBJ2-1; 7 nucleotides line up with TRBD2. Trimming took 2 bases from V and 9 from J; bases not matched to a gene: 7. This CDR3 has 14 amino acids. Germline CDR1 MNHEY, CDR2 SVGAGI.

Regarding this clone: The junction departs from the called germline gene at one end, perhaps through a read error. The rearrangement uses TRBV6-4 and TRBJ1-2, with 9 bases identical to TRBD1. This CDR3 region has 14 residues. Germline lookup yields CDR1 MRHNA and CDR2 SNTAGT. The CDR3 DNA follows: TGTGCCAGCAGAGACTCCCGACAGGGGGGTGGCTACACCTTC. Its protein product is CASRDSRQGGGYTF.

The chain joins TRBV24-1 to TRBJ2-5; 14 bases are a match to TRBD2. This CDR3 spans 17 amino acids. Germline loops: CDR1 KGHDR, CDR2 SFDVKD. The J segment lost 5 bases and the V segment lost 3 bases, leaving 7 bases of the junction unmatched. The CDR3 here is CATSDTRLAGGVETQYF. CDR3 coding DNA: TGTGCCACCAGTGATACCCGACTAGCGGGAGGGGTGGAGACCCAGTACTTC.

The chain joins TRBV7-3 to TRBJ1-3; TRBD1 aligns across 7 bases. The V gene end was trimmed by 3 bases and the J gene end by 0 bases; junction bases not matched to a gene: 5. This CDR3 comprises 16 residues. Germline CDR1 reads SGHTA; CDR2 reads FQGTGA. CDR3 amino acids: CASSLTGPDSGNTIYF. The CDR3 nucleotides are TGTGCCAGCAGCTTGACAGGGCCCGACTCTGGAAACACCATATATTTT.

The chain recombines TRBV19 with TRBJ2-7; TRBD1 matches at 7 bases. The CDR3 runs to 13 residues. Germline-derived CDR1 and CDR2 are LNHDA and SQIVND (reference sequence). The V and J ends lost 3 bases and 1 base, in that order; junction bases with no gene match: 0. CDR3 loop: CASSMGQSYEQYF. CDR3 nucleotides: TGTGCCAGTAGTATGGGACAGTCCTACGAGCAGTACTTC.

J is TRBJ1-1 and V is TRBV25-1; D unresolved. Trimming removed 8 bases from V and 8 bases from J, with 12 bases in between. The CDR3 extends over 11 amino acids. Germline lookup yields CDR1 MGHDK and CDR2 SYGVNS. CDR3 in amino acids: CASQWGVEAFF. In DNA form, the CDR3 reads TGTGCCAGCCAATGGGGAGTAGAAGCTTTCTTT.

The chain uses TRBV30 and TRBJ2-1, with D possibly being TRBD1 (6 bases). Germline loops: CDR1 GTSNPN, CDR2 SVGIG (reference sequence). The CDR3 has 14 amino acids. Trimming cost V 4 bases and J 5 bases, with 15 bases left between them. The CDR3 DNA follows: TGTGCCTGGAACAGGGATGCCCCCAACAATGAGCAGTTCTTC. Translating it yields CAWNRDAPNNEQFF.